The rows below give T cell receptor beta chains drawn from one sample of a study of blood T cell repertoires in COVID-19. Assay used: immunoSEQ multiplex PCR; TCRdb lists only in-frame clones, some missing. The profile shows roughly 100,000 clones, about nine tenths of them singletons. What was sequenced was peripheral blood. The source is a woman in her seventies with acute or convalescent COVID-19. CDR3s include the opening cysteine and the closing phenylalanine or tryptophan. The D gene is left open where the match is weak. Only part of the rows carry a size: once, few, many, or a class if the clone is expanded.

d_call: .; v_call: TRBV4-1; clone_size: .; j_call: TRBJ2-4; cdr3_length: 15; cdr3_nt: TGCGCCAGCAGCCAGGAACGGACTACCAAAAACATTCAGTACTTC; cdr3_aa: CASSQERTTKNIQYF
d_call: TRBD1; v_call: TRBV28; clone_size: .; j_call: TRBJ1-5; cdr3_length: 15; cdr3_nt: TGTGCCAGCAGTCACAGGGGGCGTAGCAATCAGCCCCAGCATTTT; cdr3_aa: CASSHRGRSNQPQHF
d_call: .; v_call: TRBV6-5; clone_size: few; j_call: TRBJ1-3; cdr3_length: 14; cdr3_nt: TGTGCCAGCAGTACCAGTTACTCTGGAAACACCATATATTTT; cdr3_aa: CASSTSYSGNTIYF
d_call: .; v_call: TRBV6-1; clone_size: .; j_call: TRBJ1-5; cdr3_length: 15; cdr3_nt: TGTGCCAGCAGTGAAGTGGGCAGGGGTAATCAGCCCCAGCATTTT; cdr3_aa: CASSEVGRGNQPQHF
d_call: .; v_call: TRBV2; clone_size: .; j_call: TRBJ2-7; cdr3_length: 15; cdr3_nt: TGTGCCAGCAGTGAAGCGCCCAGCGGGTCCTACGAGCAGTACTTC; cdr3_aa: CASSEAPSGSYEQYF
d_call: .; v_call: TRBV2; clone_size: once; j_call: TRBJ1-5; cdr3_length: 16; cdr3_nt: TGTGCCAGCAGGAGAGGTACAGGTAATAGCAATCAGCCCCAGCATTTT; cdr3_aa: CASRRGTGNSNQPQHF
d_call: TRBD1; v_call: TRBV28; clone_size: once; j_call: TRBJ2-7; cdr3_length: 15; cdr3_nt: TGTGCCAGTTCCCCTACCGGGACAGGGGGCTACGAGCAGTACTTC; cdr3_aa: CASSPTGTGGYEQYF
d_call: TRBD1; v_call: TRBV27; clone_size: .; j_call: TRBJ1-6; cdr3_length: 15; cdr3_nt: TGTGCCAGCAGTTCCCGGACAGGTTATAATTCACCCCTCCACTTT; cdr3_aa: CASSSRTGYNSPLHF
d_call: TRBD1; v_call: TRBV7-9; clone_size: .; j_call: TRBJ2-1; cdr3_length: 15; cdr3_nt: TGTGCCAGCAGCCCCCGACAGGGATCGTACAATGAGCAGTTCTTC; cdr3_aa: CASSPRQGSYNEQFF
d_call: .; v_call: TRBV27; clone_size: .; j_call: TRBJ1-1; cdr3_length: 14; cdr3_nt: TGTGCCAGCAGTTTACAGGGGACGAACACTGAAGCTTTCTTT; cdr3_aa: CASSLQGTNTEAFF
d_call: .; v_call: TRBV27; clone_size: .; j_call: TRBJ2-3; cdr3_length: 16; cdr3_nt: TGTGCCAGCAGTTTATCCCCAGGAACCGTCACAGATACGCAGTATTTT; cdr3_aa: CASSLSPGTVTDTQYF
d_call: TRBD1; v_call: TRBV6-1; clone_size: .; j_call: TRBJ2-3; cdr3_length: 18; cdr3_nt: TGTGCCAGCAGTGAAGCGCTAAACAGGGGTGGGAGCACAGATACGCAGTATTTT; cdr3_aa: CASSEALNRGGSTDTQYF
d_call: TRBD2; v_call: TRBV5-4; clone_size: .; j_call: TRBJ2-7; cdr3_length: 15; cdr3_nt: TGTGCCAGCAGCTTGACTAGCGGGAGTTTTAACGAGCAGTACTTC; cdr3_aa: CASSLTSGSFNEQYF
d_call: TRBD2; v_call: TRBV11-2; clone_size: .; j_call: TRBJ2-7; cdr3_length: 14; cdr3_nt: TGTGCCAGCAGCTTAGCCGGGGGGTACTACGAGCAGTACTTC; cdr3_aa: CASSLAGGYYEQYF
d_call: TRBD2; v_call: TRBV25-1; clone_size: .; j_call: TRBJ2-1; cdr3_length: 15; cdr3_nt: TGTGCCAGCCAAAGACTAGCGGGGGGTAACAATGAGCAGTTCTTC; cdr3_aa: CASQRLAGGNNEQFF
d_call: .; v_call: TRBV5-1; clone_size: .; j_call: TRBJ2-3; cdr3_length: 14; cdr3_nt: TGCGCCAGCAGCTTGGCGCGGGGGCCAGATACGCAGTATTTT; cdr3_aa: CASSLARGPDTQYF
d_call: .; v_call: TRBV18; clone_size: .; j_call: TRBJ2-3; cdr3_length: 15; cdr3_nt: TGTGCCAGCTCACCCCGGCAGGGCTTCACAGATACGCAGTATTTT; cdr3_aa: CASSPRQGFTDTQYF
d_call: TRBD2; v_call: TRBV2; clone_size: .; j_call: TRBJ2-1; cdr3_length: 15; cdr3_nt: TGTGCCAGCAGACCCCGTGGACTAGCGGGGGAGGAGCAGTTCTTC; cdr3_aa: CASRPRGLAGEEQFF
d_call: .; v_call: TRBV3-1/TRBV3-2; clone_size: .; j_call: TRBJ2-3; cdr3_length: 16; cdr3_nt: TGTGCCAGCAGCCAAGGTTGGGGCGGCCGCACAGATACGCAGTATTTT; cdr3_aa: CASSQGWGGRTDTQYF
d_call: .; v_call: TRBV5-1; clone_size: .; j_call: TRBJ2-1; cdr3_length: 15; cdr3_nt: TGCGCCAGCAGCTTGGAACGGGTAGCCTACAATGAGCAGTTCTTC; cdr3_aa: CASSLERVAYNEQFF
d_call: .; v_call: TRBV5-6; clone_size: once; j_call: TRBJ2-3; cdr3_length: 16; cdr3_nt: TGTGCCAGCAGCTTGCTAGGGGCTCCTAGCACAGATACGCAGTATTTT; cdr3_aa: CASSLLGAPSTDTQYF
d_call: .; v_call: TRBV4-1; clone_size: .; j_call: TRBJ2-1; cdr3_length: 16; cdr3_nt: TGCGCCAGCAGTCAAGCTCTCATAGCTTCCCGCAATGAGCAGTTCTTC; cdr3_aa: CASSQALIASRNEQFF
d_call: TRBD2; v_call: TRBV11-3; clone_size: .; j_call: TRBJ2-3; cdr3_length: 15; cdr3_nt: TGTGCCAGCAGCCGTACTAGCGGGGGGGCAGATACGCAGTATTTT; cdr3_aa: CASSRTSGGADTQYF
d_call: .; v_call: TRBV3-1/TRBV3-2; clone_size: .; j_call: TRBJ1-3; cdr3_length: 14; cdr3_nt: TGTGCCAGCAGCCAAGGGACATCAGGAAACACCATATATTTT; cdr3_aa: CASSQGTSGNTIYF
d_call: .; v_call: TRBV5-4; clone_size: .; j_call: TRBJ1-5; cdr3_length: 16; cdr3_nt: TGTGCCAGCAGCTTGGGTGGGGGCGTTAGCAATCAGCCCCAGCATTTT; cdr3_aa: CASSLGGGVSNQPQHF
d_call: TRBD1; v_call: TRBV5-1; clone_size: .; j_call: TRBJ1-2; cdr3_length: 15; cdr3_nt: TGCGCCAGCAGCCCGGGGACAGGGCCTAACTATGGCTACACCTTC; cdr3_aa: CASSPGTGPNYGYTF
d_call: TRBD1; v_call: TRBV19; clone_size: .; j_call: TRBJ1-5; cdr3_length: 19; cdr3_nt: TGTGCCAGTAGTCGCCGGGACAGGGAGTTGATTTGGAGCAATCAGCCCCAGCATTTT; cdr3_aa: CASSRRDRELIWSNQPQHF
d_call: TRBD1; v_call: TRBV28; clone_size: .; j_call: TRBJ1-2; cdr3_length: 16; cdr3_nt: TGTGCCAGCGCTAACTCCTTAGGGACAGGGCACTATGGCTACACCTTC; cdr3_aa: CASANSLGTGHYGYTF
d_call: .; v_call: TRBV19; clone_size: .; j_call: TRBJ1-1; cdr3_length: 13; cdr3_nt: TGTGCCAGTAGTAGGGACACAAACACTGAAGCTTTCTTT; cdr3_aa: CASSRDTNTEAFF
d_call: .; v_call: TRBV3-1/TRBV3-2; clone_size: .; j_call: TRBJ2-2; cdr3_length: 14; cdr3_nt: TGTGCCAGCAGCCCGAGGGTAAACACCGGGGAGCTGTTTTTT; cdr3_aa: CASSPRVNTGELFF
d_call: .; v_call: TRBV28; clone_size: .; j_call: TRBJ1-2; cdr3_length: 13; cdr3_nt: TGTGCCAGCGTAAGGGGATTCAACTATGGCTACACCTTC; cdr3_aa: CASVRGFNYGYTF
d_call: TRBD2; v_call: TRBV2; clone_size: .; j_call: TRBJ2-5; cdr3_length: 18; cdr3_nt: TGTGCCAGCAGGCCAGAGGCTAGCGGGAGGTCCATTAAAGAGACCCAGTACTTC; cdr3_aa: CASRPEASGRSIKETQYF
d_call: TRBD2; v_call: TRBV11-3; clone_size: once; j_call: TRBJ2-1; cdr3_length: 18; cdr3_nt: TGTGCCAGCAGCTTAGGGTTAGCGGGAGGGCCTGAATGGGATGAGCAGTTCTTC; cdr3_aa: CASSLGLAGGPEWDEQFF
d_call: .; v_call: TRBV5-4; clone_size: .; j_call: TRBJ2-7; cdr3_length: 12; cdr3_nt: TGTGCCAGCAGCTTGGCGGGGGACGAGCAGTACTTC; cdr3_aa: CASSLAGDEQYF
d_call: TRBD1; v_call: TRBV10-3; clone_size: .; j_call: TRBJ2-3; cdr3_length: 15; cdr3_nt: TGTGCCATCAAGGGGGCAGGGGCCCCCACAGATACGCAGTATTTT; cdr3_aa: CAIKGAGAPTDTQYF
d_call: TRBD2; v_call: TRBV19; clone_size: .; j_call: TRBJ2-2; cdr3_length: 12; cdr3_nt: TGTGCACTAGCGGTTGGCACCGGGGAGCTGTTTTTT; cdr3_aa: CALAVGTGELFF
d_call: .; v_call: TRBV5-5; clone_size: .; j_call: TRBJ1-6; cdr3_length: 15; cdr3_nt: TGTGCCAGCAGCTTGGGAGGACACGGAGATTCACCCCTCCACTTT; cdr3_aa: CASSLGGHGDSPLHF
d_call: .; v_call: TRBV12-3/TRBV12-4; clone_size: once; j_call: TRBJ1-6; cdr3_length: 13; cdr3_nt: TGTGCCAGCAGCCCTCGCGCTTATTCACCCCTCCACTTT; cdr3_aa: CASSPRAYSPLHF
d_call: .; v_call: TRBV6-5; clone_size: .; j_call: TRBJ1-1; cdr3_length: 13; cdr3_nt: TGTGCCAGCCGAGGGAGCGGGGTCGCCGCAGCTTTCTTT; cdr3_aa: CASRGSGVAAAFF
d_call: .; v_call: TRBV6-5; clone_size: .; j_call: TRBJ2-5; cdr3_length: 13; cdr3_nt: TGTGCCAGCAGTCCAACAGGGCTCGGGACCCAGTACTTC; cdr3_aa: CASSPTGLGTQYF
d_call: TRBD1; v_call: TRBV5-1; clone_size: .; j_call: TRBJ2-5; cdr3_length: 16; cdr3_nt: TGCGCCAGCAGCTTGCAGGGACAGGGGTCGTGGGAGACCCAGTACTTC; cdr3_aa: CASSLQGQGSWETQYF
d_call: .; v_call: TRBV3-1/TRBV3-2; clone_size: .; j_call: TRBJ1-1; cdr3_length: 13; cdr3_nt: TGTGCCAGCAGACAGGCCCGGAACACTGAAGCTTTCTTT; cdr3_aa: CASRQARNTEAFF
d_call: .; v_call: TRBV15; clone_size: .; j_call: TRBJ2-7; cdr3_length: 15; cdr3_nt: TGTGCCACCAGCAGAGATCGGGACTTCGGGCGAGAGCAGTACTTC; cdr3_aa: CATSRDRDFGREQYF
d_call: TRBD2; v_call: TRBV27; clone_size: .; j_call: TRBJ2-3; cdr3_length: 16; cdr3_nt: TGTGCCAGCAGACCCACGGGACTAGCTTTCACAGATACGCAGTATTTT; cdr3_aa: CASRPTGLAFTDTQYF
d_call: TRBD2; v_call: TRBV28; clone_size: .; j_call: TRBJ2-7; cdr3_length: 17; cdr3_nt: TGTGCCAGCAGCCCGAGGCCCCGGGAGGGCAAGGTGTACGAGCAGTACTTC; cdr3_aa: CASSPRPREGKVYEQYF
d_call: TRBD1; v_call: TRBV4-1; clone_size: .; j_call: TRBJ1-6; cdr3_length: 15; cdr3_nt: TGCGCCAGCAGCCACCCGGGACAGGCCCATTCACCCCTCCACTTT; cdr3_aa: CASSHPGQAHSPLHF
d_call: .; v_call: TRBV25-1; clone_size: .; j_call: TRBJ2-2; cdr3_length: 15; cdr3_nt: TGTGCCAGCAGTGAATATCGTACGAACACCGGGGAGCTGTTTTTT; cdr3_aa: CASSEYRTNTGELFF
d_call: .; v_call: TRBV28; clone_size: .; j_call: TRBJ1-4; cdr3_length: 13; cdr3_nt: TGTGCCAGCAGTTTACCAGGGTATGAAAAACTGTTTTTT; cdr3_aa: CASSLPGYEKLFF
d_call: .; v_call: TRBV27; clone_size: .; j_call: TRBJ1-1; cdr3_length: 17; cdr3_nt: TGTGCCAGCAGCTACAGGTCCGGAGCGTGGCTAGCGACTGAAGCTTTCTTT; cdr3_aa: CASSYRSGAWLATEAFF
d_call: TRBD1; v_call: TRBV5-1; clone_size: .; j_call: TRBJ1-4; cdr3_length: 15; cdr3_nt: TGCGCCAGCAGCCAAAAGACAGGGGGGAATGAAAAACTGTTTTTT; cdr3_aa: CASSQKTGGNEKLFF
d_call: .; v_call: TRBV7-9; clone_size: .; j_call: TRBJ1-2; cdr3_length: 13; cdr3_nt: TGTGCCAGCAGCCGGACAGACAACTATGGCTACACCTTC; cdr3_aa: CASSRTDNYGYTF
d_call: TRBD1; v_call: TRBV6-4; clone_size: .; j_call: TRBJ1-2; cdr3_length: 16; cdr3_nt: TGTGCCAGCAGTCCTCTAGGGGGACAGGTAACCTATGGCTACACCTTC; cdr3_aa: CASSPLGGQVTYGYTF
d_call: .; v_call: TRBV7-9; clone_size: .; j_call: TRBJ2-2; cdr3_length: 13; cdr3_nt: TGTGCCAGCAGCCCCTCGGGGGCCGGGGAGCTGTTTTTT; cdr3_aa: CASSPSGAGELFF
d_call: TRBD1; v_call: TRBV10-3; clone_size: .; j_call: TRBJ2-1; cdr3_length: 12; cdr3_nt: TGTGCCATCACCGGGACAGGGGATGAGCAGTTCTTC; cdr3_aa: CAITGTGDEQFF
d_call: TRBD1; v_call: TRBV5-4; clone_size: .; j_call: TRBJ2-2; cdr3_length: 15; cdr3_nt: TGTGCCAGCAGCTTGGAACAGGGGGCCACCGGGGAGCTGTTTTTT; cdr3_aa: CASSLEQGATGELFF
d_call: .; v_call: TRBV6-5; clone_size: once; j_call: TRBJ1-1; cdr3_length: 14; cdr3_nt: TGTGCCAGCAGTTACAGGTCAGGAAGCACTGAAGCTTTCTTT; cdr3_aa: CASSYRSGSTEAFF
d_call: TRBD1; v_call: TRBV4-1; clone_size: .; j_call: TRBJ1-4; cdr3_length: 16; cdr3_nt: TGCGCCAGCAGCCAATTAAAGGGACAGATTAATGAAAAACTGTTTTTT; cdr3_aa: CASSQLKGQINEKLFF
d_call: TRBD1; v_call: TRBV7-9; clone_size: .; j_call: TRBJ1-2; cdr3_length: 18; cdr3_nt: TGTGCCAGCAGCTTAAGAGATGGGACAGGGAAGGGCTACTATGGCTACACCTTC; cdr3_aa: CASSLRDGTGKGYYGYTF
d_call: TRBD2; v_call: TRBV5-1; clone_size: .; j_call: TRBJ2-3; cdr3_length: 14; cdr3_nt: TGCGCCACCCGTCTAGCGGGGATCACAGATACGCAGTATTTT; cdr3_aa: CATRLAGITDTQYF
d_call: .; v_call: TRBV19; clone_size: few; j_call: TRBJ2-5; cdr3_length: 15; cdr3_nt: TGTGCCAGTAGTTTCGGGGCGGGGTACCAAGAGACCCAGTACTTC; cdr3_aa: CASSFGAGYQETQYF